This entry lists 24 T cell receptor beta chains sequenced from one sample in a study of a mutant IDH1 vaccine in newly diagnosed glioma. Here immunoSEQ multiplex PCR was the method, and the copy in TCRdb shows in-frame clones only, minus some. The sample includes fewer than 70,000 clones, 70% to 90% of them seen just once. Time point reported: week 35, safety follow-up. What each vaccine dose contained was 300 ug of mutant IDH1 20-mer peptide, accompanied by topical imiquimod. No antigens are known for them. Sequencing used PBMCs, obtained from a glioma patient whose treatment included an IDH1 peptide vaccine. The receptors stem from a man between 25 and 39 years old with glioma.

The V gene is TRBV6-5, the J gene TRBJ2-1; 9 nucleotides line up with TRBD2. Germline CDR1 and CDR2: MNHEY and SVGAGI. V lost 6 bases, J lost 8 bases, and 11 bases stayed unmatched. The CDR3 has 15 amino acids. CDR3 residues: CASSSGTSRVDEQFF. CDR3 nucleotides: TGTGCCAGCAGCTCCGGGACTAGCCGCGTCGATGAGCAGTTCTTC.

The chain recombines TRBV5-8 with TRBJ2-3; no definite D call. The CDR3 contains 12 residues. The V gene lost 0 bases and the J gene lost 7 bases, with 6 bases spanning the gap. Germline V CDR1 and CDR2: SGHTS, YDEGEE. The CDR3 DNA reads as TGTGCCAGCAGCTTGGCAGCGAATACGCAGTATTTT. This sequence encodes CASSLAANTQYF.

This rearrangement joins TRBV5-4 to TRBJ2-5, with a possible D match to TRBD1 (6 bases). Germline CDR1 and CDR2: SGHNT and YYREEE (reference sequence). V lost 3 bases to trimming and J lost 2 bases, with 11 bases between them. There are 14 residues in the CDR3. The CDR3 coding sequence is TGTGCCAGCAGCTCACAGGGTTTTCAAGAGACCCAGTACTTC. Its protein product is CASSSQGFQETQYF.

This clone came up a few times. The CDR3 here is CASSLGLAGTNEQFF. The CDR3 region has the DNA TGTGCCAGCAGTTTGGGACTAGCGGGGACCAATGAGCAGTTCTTC. The chain links TRBV28 to TRBJ2-1, with TRBD2 identical over 13 bases. This CDR3 has 15 amino acids. Per the germline V gene, CDR1 is MDHEN and CDR2 is SYDVKM. V shed 3 bases, J shed 6 bases, and the junction held 2 bases outside the gene matches.

The chain recombines TRBV5-6 with TRBJ2-1; TRBD1 matches 8 bases. The trim removed 0 bases at V and 10 bases at J, leaving 6 bases unmatched. Germline V gene lookup returns CDR1 SGHDT and CDR2 YYEEEE. The CDR3 runs to 14 residues. CDR3 residues: CASSLVQGAVEQFF. In DNA, the CDR3 is TGTGCCAGCAGCTTGGTTCAGGGGGCTGTCGAGCAGTTCTTC. Based on the CDR3 plus reference TRBV5-6 and TRBJ2-1, the full variable domain is DAGVTQSPTHLIKTRGQQVTLRCSPKSGHDTVSWYQQALGQGPQFIFQYYEEEERQRGNFPDRFSGHQFPNYSSELNVNALLLGDSALYLCASSLVQGAVEQFFGPGTRLTVL.

The chain recombines TRBV28 with TRBJ2-1, with a weak D call TRBD1 (6 bases). V lost 2 bases and J 7 bases, leaving 12 bases between the germline ends. This CDR3 has 14 amino acids. CDR1 and CDR2 (germline): MDHEN, SYDVKM. CDR3 in amino acids: CASSLGRGGNEQFF. The CDR3 nucleotides read TGTGCCAGCAGTTTAGGCAGGGGCGGAAATGAGCAGTTCTTC. The full variable domain, completed using reference TRBV28 and TRBJ2-1, is DVKVTQSSRYLVKRTGEKVFLECVQDMDHENMFWYRQDPGLGLRLIYFSYDVKMKEKGDIPEGYSVSREKKERFSLILESASTNQTSMYLCASSLGRGGNEQFFGPGTRLTVL.

This clone appeared once. The rearrangement uses TRBV9 and TRBJ1-2; TRBD1 matches 7 bases. Germline V gene sequence: CDR1 SGDLS, CDR2 YYNGEE. The CDR3 length is 14 residues. With V trimmed by 2 bases and J by 7 bases, 8 bases remained unmatched. The CDR3 DNA sequence: TGTGCCAGCAGCGTCCGACAGGGTCCCACTGGCTACACCTTC. This sequence encodes CASSVRQGPTGYTF.

The rearrangement joins TRBV14 to TRBJ2-3; D unresolved. V was trimmed by 1 base and J by 2 bases, leaving 10 bases between them. The germline CDR1 and CDR2 sequences are SGHDN and FVKESK. CDR3 length: 15 residues. The CDR3 here is CASSQGYTLTDTQYF. Here the CDR3 DNA reads TGTGCCAGCAGCCAAGGATACACTCTCACAGATACGCAGTATTTT.

The chain employs TRBV18 and TRBJ2-1, with 7 bases aligning to TRBD1. Germline assignment: CDR1 KGHSH and CDR2 LQKENI. V shed 0 bases and J 3 bases; nucleotides not matched to a gene: 5. The CDR3 length is 16 residues. Here the CDR3 reads CASSPPEAGGYNEQFF. The CDR3 DNA reads TGTGCCAGCTCACCACCCGAGGCAGGGGGCTACAATGAGCAGTTCTTC.

The rearrangement joins TRBV28 to TRBJ1-1, with unresolved D. The CDR3 has 12 amino acids. CDR1 is MDHEN, CDR2 SYDVKM, per germline. The V end was cut by 4 bases, the J end by 1 base, with 4 bases between. DNA for the CDR3: TGTGCCAGCAGTTCCGGGAACACTGAAGCTTTCTTT. Its translation: CASSSGNTEAFF.

The V gene is TRBV28, the J gene TRBJ2-3; no firm D call. The germline V gene has CDR1 MDHEN and CDR2 SYDVKM. The CDR3 covers 14 residues. V lost 8 bases, J lost 8 bases, and 20 bases lay in between. CDR3: CASRRRLSDPTQYF. CDR3 in DNA: TGTGCCAGCCGACGAAGGCTCAGCGACCCTACGCAGTATTTT.

The genes are TRBV6-1 and TRBJ2-1; TRBD1 is a possible D gene (6 bases). The CDR3 runs 13 residues. CDR1 is MNHNS and CDR2 is SASEGT in the germline V gene. The ends were cut back, 6 bases at V and 3 bases at J, with 9 bases in the middle. The CDR3 region is CASRRDNYNEQFF. In nucleotides, the CDR3 is TGTGCCAGCAGGAGGGACAACTACAATGAGCAGTTCTTC.

The V and J genes are TRBV13 and TRBJ1-1; D gene uncertain. CDR1 PRHDT and CDR2 FYEKMQ come from the germline V gene (reference sequence). V lost 0 bases, J lost 8 bases, and 10 bases lay in between. The CDR3 spans 13 residues. For the CDR3, the DNA is TGTGCCAGCAGCTTAGGGGCAGGCAGAGAAGCTTTCTTT. This codes for CASSLGAGREAFF. Together with reference TRBV13 and TRBJ1-1, the CDR3 gives the full variable domain: AAGVIQSPRHLIKEKRETATLKCYPIPRHDTVYWYQQGPGQDPQFLISFYEKMQSDKGSIPDRFSAQQFSDYHSELNMSSLELGDSALYFCASSLGAGREAFFGQGTRLTVV.

This rearrangement joins TRBV11-3 to TRBJ1-1; D is undetermined. The CDR3 extends over 14 amino acids. The germline V gene has CDR1 SGHNT and CDR2 YENEEA. Trimming cost V 0 bases and J 4 bases, with 9 bases left between them. CDR3 DNA: TGTGCCAGCAGCTTAGATTCATTTGGCACTGAAGCTTTCTTT. Translated: CASSLDSFGTEAFF. Combining the CDR3 with reference TRBV11-3 and TRBJ1-1 gives the whole variable domain EAGVVQSPRYKIIEKKQPVAFWCNPISGHNTLYWYLQNLGQGPELLIRYENEEAVDDSQLPKDRFSAERLKGVDSTLKIQPAELGDSAVYLCASSLDSFGTEAFFGQGTRLTVV.

This chain links TRBV7-2 with TRBJ1-6; the D gene is possibly TRBD1 (5 bases). Germline V gene sequence: CDR1 SGHTA, CDR2 FQGNSA. Between the trimmed V and J ends, which lost 1 base and 8 bases, there was a span of 12 bases. The CDR3 loop spans 15 amino acids. The CDR3 sequence: CASSLGGGIDSPLHF. CDR3 nucleotide sequence: TGTGCCAGCAGCTTAGGTGGGGGGATAGATTCACCCCTCCACTTT.

The gene calls are TRBV15 and TRBJ2-5; the D is unclear. The CDR3 runs 15 residues. Germline CDR1 and CDR2: LNHNV and YYDKDF (reference sequence). Trimming cost V 0 bases and J 4 bases, with 12 bases left between them. This CDR3 is CATSRDLVGAETQYF. The CDR3 DNA reads TGTGCCACCAGCAGAGATCTTGTGGGTGCAGAGACCCAGTACTTC.

This chain uses TRBV7-8 with TRBJ1-5, with D unclear. Germline values: CDR1 SGHVS, CDR2 FQNEAQ. Trimming shortened V by 5 bases and J by 0 bases, and 8 bases separated the two germline ends. The CDR3 totals 14 residues. The CDR3 reads CASSPHSSNQPQHF. The CDR3 coding sequence is TGTGCCAGCAGCCCCCACAGTAGCAATCAGCCCCAGCATTTT. Combining the CDR3 with reference TRBV7-8 and TRBJ1-5 gives the whole variable domain GAGVSQSPRYKVAKRGQDVALRCDPISGHVSLFWYQQALGQGPEFLTYFQNEAQLDKSGLPSDRFFAERPEGSVSTLKIQRTQQEDSAVYLCASSPHSSNQPQHFGDGTRLSIL.

Only a few counts were recorded for this clone. The chain joins TRBV5-5 to TRBJ1-1, with D perhaps TRBD1 (5 bases). V gave up 5 bases and J gave up 4 bases, with 21 bases separating them. Germline CDR1 and CDR2: SGHKS and YYEKEE (reference sequence). This CDR3 contains 16 residues. This chain's CDR3 is CASSWDGGGLGTEAFF. CDR3 nucleotide sequence: TGTGCCAGCAGTTGGGACGGTGGGGGTCTGGGCACTGAAGCTTTCTTT.

The gene calls are TRBV28 and TRBJ1-2; TRBD1 matches 7 bases. Looked up from germline, CDR1 is MDHEN and CDR2 is SYDVKM. The J segment lost 3 bases and the V segment lost 6 bases, leaving 10 bases of the junction unmatched. CDR3 size: 15 residues. This chain's CDR3 is CASRPGTASDYGYTF. DNA of the CDR3: TGTGCCAGCAGGCCGGGGACAGCCAGTGACTATGGCTACACCTTC.

The chain links TRBV9 to TRBJ2-3; D is unresolved. The germline CDR1 and CDR2 sequences are SGDLS and YYNGEE. The length of the CDR3 is 14 residues. Trimming removed 0 bases from V and 4 bases from J, with 9 bases in between. CDR3 coding DNA: TGTGCCAGCAGCGTAGCTGAACTCCCAGATACGCAGTATTTT. Translation: CASSVAELPDTQYF.

This clone was seen once. This rearrangement joins TRBV5-4 to TRBJ1-2; D uncertain. Looked up from germline, CDR1 is SGHNT and CDR2 is YYREEE (reference sequence). The CDR3 extends over 12 amino acids. The V end was cut by 7 bases, the J end by 6 bases, with 13 bases between. The CDR3 reads CASYTPPHGYTF. Here the CDR3 DNA reads TGTGCCAGCTACACACCACCCCATGGCTACACCTTC.

This clone was picked up one time. The CDR3 spells CASSVEGGRMNEQFF. DNA for the CDR3: TGTGCCAGCAGCGTAGAGGGCGGGAGGATGAATGAGCAGTTCTTC. V gene TRBV9 combines with J gene TRBJ2-1; 8 bases are a match to TRBD2. CDR1 is SGDLS, CDR2 YYNGEE, per germline. This CDR3 comprises 15 residues. Losses at the gene ends were 0 bases for V and 7 bases for J; bases not matched to a gene: 6.

The chain is built from TRBV9 and TRBJ2-3; the match to TRBD2 covers 7 bases. Germline values: CDR1 SGDLS, CDR2 YYNGEE. This CDR3 spans 16 amino acids. The trim removed 4 bases at V and 0 bases at J, leaving 8 bases unmatched. Here the CDR3 DNA reads TGTGCCAGCAGCCAAGTCCCAGCGGGGAGCACAGATACGCAGTATTTT. Protein product: CASSQVPAGSTDTQYF. The full variable domain, completed using reference TRBV9 and TRBJ2-3, is DSGVTQTPKHLITATGQRVTLRCSPRSGDLSVYWYQQSLDQGLQFLIQYYNGEERAKGNILERFSAQQFPDLHSELNLSSLELGDSALYFCASSQVPAGSTDTQYFGPGTRLTVL.

The chain links TRBV9 to TRBJ2-3, with D hard to call. Trimming cost V 0 bases and J 5 bases, with 10 bases left between them. The CDR3 totals 14 residues. CDR1 SGDLS and CDR2 YYNGEE come from the germline V gene. The CDR3 nucleotides are TGTGCCAGCAGCGTAGATAGATTCCTAGATACGCAGTATTTT. This encodes CASSVDRFLDTQYF.